Sequencing of this T cell receptor (beta chain) was carried out in a study of blood T cells in healthy people across ages. Each individual donor underwent a draw of ten milliliters of peripheral blood. It was with a sample-barcoded 5' primer and a J-beta primer mix that a second PCR of roughly 7 to 12 cycles was run. A template-switch adaptor with 12 random nucleotides tagged each cDNA molecule. TCRdb fed the 5' RACE reads into MiXCR, producing one record per CDR3 protein. The table includes about 1.1 million distinct CDR3 sequences, more than 30% detected once. This clonotype was picked up many times. Sequences were obtained from blood. The clonotype was recovered from a man between 18 and 35 years old in good health.

The CDR3 reads CASIPTIGSYNEQFF. The CDR3 coding sequence is TGTGCCAGCATCCCGACTATTGGCTCCTACAATGAGCAGTTCTTC. This chain connects TRBV6-1 to TRBJ2-1, with a tentative D call TRBD2 (5 bases). Between the trimmed V and J ends, which lost 7 bases and 0 bases, there was a span of 13 bases. Germline V gene data show CDR1 as MNHNS and CDR2 as SASEGT. CDR3 length equals 15 residues.